The source of this TCR beta chain is a study of shared clonotypes between healthy human individuals. At the level of the study: A donor's plate count was three for CD4 naive and three for CD4 memory; CD8 naive had two and CD8 memory one. General observations from the study: Naive subsets generally exceeded memory subsets in estimated richness. It was observed that 5% to 6% of naive CD4 clonotypes were shared across several donors.

In regard to this clone: The antigen remains unidentified.

The data were produced by immunoSEQ multiplex PCR, yet TCRdb's version contains in-frame clones alone and is incomplete. The sample carries 2 million to 3 million clones, roughly 93% recorded once. Donors had no recently reported acute infections or vaccinations and were HIV-negative. The germline gives CDR1 SGHDN, CDR2 FVKESK. The CDR3 is 14 amino acids. Trimming removed 6 bases at V and 3 bases at J, with 13 bases between. The sequencing input was naive CD4+ T cells from PBMCs. Specified subset: CD45RA+ positively selected. This clonotype originated in a young man in good health. Some clones in this sample may be carry-over from other donors' samples. This sequence joins TRBV14 and TRBJ2-3, with TRBD2 as a possible D gene (6 bases). The CDR3 region has the DNA TGTGCCAGCAGTCGGGAGAGGGGTACAGATACGCAGTATTTT. Protein product: CASSRERGTDTQYF.